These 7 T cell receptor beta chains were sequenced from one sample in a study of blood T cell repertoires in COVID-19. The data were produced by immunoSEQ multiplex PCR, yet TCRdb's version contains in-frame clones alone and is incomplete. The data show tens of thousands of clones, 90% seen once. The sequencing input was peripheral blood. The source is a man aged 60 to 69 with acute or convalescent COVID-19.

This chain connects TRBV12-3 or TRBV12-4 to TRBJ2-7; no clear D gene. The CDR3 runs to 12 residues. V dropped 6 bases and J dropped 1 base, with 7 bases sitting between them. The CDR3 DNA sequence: TGTGCCAGCAGGAGCAGGTCCTACGAGCAGTACTTC. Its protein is CASRSRSYEQYF.

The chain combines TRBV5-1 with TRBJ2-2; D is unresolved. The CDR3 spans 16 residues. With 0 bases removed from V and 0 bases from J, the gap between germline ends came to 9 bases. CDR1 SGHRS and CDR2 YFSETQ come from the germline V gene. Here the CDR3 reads CASSLAGRTNTGELFF. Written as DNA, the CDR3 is TGCGCCAGCAGCTTGGCTGGCAGGACGAACACCGGGGAGCTGTTTTTT.

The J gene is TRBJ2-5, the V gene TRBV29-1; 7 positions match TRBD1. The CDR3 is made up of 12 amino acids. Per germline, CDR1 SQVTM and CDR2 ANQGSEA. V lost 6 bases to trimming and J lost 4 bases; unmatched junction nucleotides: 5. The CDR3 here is CSVPGQRETQYF. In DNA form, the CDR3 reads TGCAGCGTACCGGGACAGAGAGAGACCCAGTACTTC.

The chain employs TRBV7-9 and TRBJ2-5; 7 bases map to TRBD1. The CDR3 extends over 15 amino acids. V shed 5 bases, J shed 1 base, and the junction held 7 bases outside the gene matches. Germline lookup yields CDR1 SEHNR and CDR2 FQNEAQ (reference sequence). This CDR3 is CASSPVWDSQETQYF. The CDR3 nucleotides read TGTGCCAGCAGCCCAGTGTGGGACAGCCAAGAGACCCAGTACTTC.

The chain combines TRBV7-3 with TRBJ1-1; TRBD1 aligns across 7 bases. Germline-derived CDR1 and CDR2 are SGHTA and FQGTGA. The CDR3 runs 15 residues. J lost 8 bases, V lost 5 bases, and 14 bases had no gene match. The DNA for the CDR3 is TGTGCCAGCAGCACCGGACAGGAGAAGACAATAGAAGCTTTCTTT. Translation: CASSTGQEKTIEAFF.

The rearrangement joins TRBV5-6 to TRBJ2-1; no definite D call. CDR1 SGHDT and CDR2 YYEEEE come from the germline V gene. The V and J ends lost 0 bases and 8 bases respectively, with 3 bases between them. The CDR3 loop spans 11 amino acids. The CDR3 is CASSLAYEQFF. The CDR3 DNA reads TGTGCCAGCAGCTTGGCCTATGAGCAGTTCTTC.

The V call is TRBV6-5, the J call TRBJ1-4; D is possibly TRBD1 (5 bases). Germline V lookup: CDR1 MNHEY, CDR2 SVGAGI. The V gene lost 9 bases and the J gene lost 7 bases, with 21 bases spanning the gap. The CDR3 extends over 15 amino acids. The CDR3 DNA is TGTGCCAGTGGGACGTTAGGGACTTCAATTGAAAAACTGTTTTTT. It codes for CASGTLGTSIEKLFF.